Listed here are 10 T cell receptor beta chains from one sample, sequenced in a study of T cells in Graves' hyperthyroidism and ophthalmopathy. RNA transcripts were the template for amplifying TCR beta CDR3 regions. The primer set for the first-round RT-PCR of the TCR CDR3 was HTBI. TCRdb reprocessed the multiplex PCR reads via MiXCR and lists one record per CDR3 protein. The data contain around 350,000 distinct CDR3 sequences, 13% of them singletons. Sequences were obtained from blood. The source of these receptors is a woman under 30 with Graves' hyperthyroidism.

This clonotype has just a few counts. This sequence may be a read error, since a much larger clone differs from it by one base. The V gene is TRBV15, the J gene TRBJ2-5; D is uncertain. There are 15 residues in the CDR3. Germline V gene data show CDR1 as LNHNV and CDR2 as YYDKDF (reference sequence). Trimming stripped 6 bases from V and 0 bases from J, with 14 bases between. The CDR3 DNA follows: TGTGCCACCAGGCGTCGATTTGCGGACCAAGAGACCCAGTACTTC. Encoded protein: CATRRRFADQETQYF.

Regarding this clonotype: A much larger clone lies a single base off, so this may be a read error. J is TRBJ2-3 and V is TRBV2; tentative D call: TRBD2 (7 bases). Germline CDR1 reads SNHLY; CDR2 reads FYNNEI. The V and J ends lost 4 bases and 1 base respectively, with 9 bases between them. CDR3 length: 14 amino acids. For the CDR3, the DNA is TGTGCCAGCAGTGGGGGGGGCCGCACAGATACGCAGTATTTT. Its protein is CASSGGGRTDTQYF. The complete variable domain, with remaining parts taken from reference TRBV2 and TRBJ2-3, reads EPEVTQTPSHQVTQMGQEVILRCVPISNHLYFYWYRQILGQKVEFLVSFYNNEISEKSEIFDDQFSVERPDGSNFTLKIRSTKLEDSAMYFCASSGGGRTDTQYFGPGTRLTVL.

The chain employs TRBV19 and TRBJ1-4; 9 positions match TRBD1. Germline lookup yields CDR1 LNHDA and CDR2 SQIVND (reference sequence). This CDR3 has 15 amino acids. V shed 7 bases and J 7 bases; nucleotides not matched to a gene: 10. Here the CDR3 DNA reads TGTGCCAGTACCCCTCCGGGACAGGGAGGTGAAAAACTGTTTTTT. Protein product: CASTPPGQGGEKLFF.

Ten or more counts support this clonotype. The CDR3 reads CASSHRQDSRAKNIQYF. CDR3 nucleotide sequence: TGTGCCAGCAGCCATCGACAGGACTCCCGGGCCAAAAACATTCAGTACTTC. The chain is built from TRBV3-1 and TRBJ2-4; possible D gene TRBD1, 6 bases. The germline V gene encodes CDR1 LGHDT and CDR2 YNNKEL (reference sequence). The CDR3 sequence is 17 residues long. Trimming cost V 3 bases and J 1 base, with 16 bases left between them.

At least ten counts were recorded for this clonotype. The chain has TRBV5-6 and TRBJ2-5, with 7 positions matching TRBD1. The CDR3 is made up of 16 amino acids. V dropped 2 bases and J dropped 0; count of bases not matched to a gene: 7. The germline gives CDR1 SGHDT, CDR2 YYEEEE. The CDR3, as DNA: TGTGCCAGCAGCTTACCCGGACAGGCCAACCAAGAGACCCAGTACTTC. Translation: CASSLPGQANQETQYF.

The rearrangement joins TRBV2 to TRBJ2-5, with a possible D match to TRBD2 (6 bases). Trimming took 4 bases from V and 5 from J, leaving 14 bases between them. Germline V gene lookup returns CDR1 SNHLY and CDR2 FYNNEI. The CDR3 runs to 14 residues. The CDR3, as DNA: TGTGCCAGCAGTGCACAGGCCCGGGGGGAGACCCAGTACTTC. The encoded protein is CASSAQARGETQYF.

The table lists this clonotype with many counts. The chain uses TRBV10-3 and TRBJ1-5; maybe TRBD1 (5 bases). The CDR3 runs to 13 residues. The V gene lost 10 bases and the J gene lost 5 bases, with 15 bases spanning the gap. The germline V gene has CDR1 ENHRY and CDR2 SYGVKD. DNA of the CDR3: TGTGCCACCGGGATGGGGCGCGATCAGCCCCAGCATTTT. Amino acid sequence: CATGMGRDQPQHF.

Many counts were recorded for this clonotype. The V and J genes are TRBV5-1 and TRBJ1-3; D may be TRBD1 (6 bases). V was cut by 4 bases and J by 7 bases, with 15 bases left in between. This CDR3 has 14 amino acids. Germline CDR1 is SGHRS and CDR2 is YFSETQ. In DNA, the CDR3 is TGCGCCAGCAGCAGCGACGGACAGTCTAACACCATATATTTT. It codes for CASSSDGQSNTIYF.

This clonotype was recorded at least ten times. The chain's CDR3 is CASSLGLAGGSSYNEQFF. In DNA, the CDR3 is TGTGCCAGCAGCTTAGGACTAGCGGGAGGGAGCTCCTACAATGAGCAGTTCTTC. This chain joins TRBV7-2 and TRBJ2-1, with 14 nucleotides matching TRBD2. This CDR3 region has 18 residues. The V and J ends lost 1 base and 0 bases, in that order; junction bases with no gene match: 2. CDR1 is SGHTA and CDR2 is FQGNSA in the germline V gene.

This clonotype was observed a few times. CDR3 sequence: CSARVQGQPQHF. The DNA of the CDR3 is TGCAGTGCTAGGGTACAGGGTCAGCCCCAGCATTTT. V is TRBV20-1 and J is TRBJ1-5; the D gene is possibly TRBD1 (6 bases). There are 12 residues in the CDR3. Germline CDR1 is DFQATT and CDR2 is SNEGSKA (reference sequence). V was pared by 3 bases and J by 6 bases, with 9 bases between.